This is a list of T cell receptor beta chains from one sample in a study of response to subunit inactivated influenza vaccine. TCRdb independently ran MiXCR on the RT-PCR reads; one entry per CDR3 protein. Of 800,000 or so distinct CDR3 sequences in the sample, around 20% were seen once. The sequencing here drew on PBMCs from blood, taken roughly 5 days after vaccination. These receptors were obtained from a man aged 50-59 years who received an inactivated influenza vaccine. The CDR3 runs from the conserved cysteine through the conserved F or W. The D gene is left open where the match is weak. The size of a clone is reported for some rows only, either as once, few or many, or as a class for expanded clones.

len: 13; j_gene: TRBJ1-1; d_gene: .; abundance: many; v_gene: TRBV12-3/TRBV12-4; CDR3nt: TGTGCCAGCAGTTTACGGATGAACACTGAAGCTTTCTTT; CDR3aa: CASSLRMNTEAFF
len: 17; j_gene: TRBJ2-1; d_gene: TRBD2; abundance: .; v_gene: TRBV11-2; CDR3nt: TGTGCCAGCAGGGAACCCGGGACTAGAGGGCGCAAAAATGAGCAGTTCTTC; CDR3aa: CASREPGTRGRKNEQFF
len: 17; j_gene: TRBJ2-7; d_gene: .; abundance: few; v_gene: TRBV10-3; CDR3nt: TGTGCCATCAGTGAGCCAACCCGGGACACTTCATCCTACGAGCAGTACTTC; CDR3aa: CAISEPTRDTSSYEQYF
len: 13; j_gene: TRBJ2-5; d_gene: .; abundance: few; v_gene: TRBV20-1; CDR3nt: TGCAGTGCTAGATTACGACTGCAAGAGACCCAGTACTTC; CDR3aa: CSARLRLQETQYF
len: 13; j_gene: TRBJ1-2; d_gene: .; abundance: .; v_gene: TRBV7-9; CDR3nt: TGTGCCAGCAGCTTAAGTCTAATGGCCGGCTACACCTTC; CDR3aa: CASSLSLMAGYTF
len: 17; j_gene: TRBJ2-1; d_gene: .; abundance: .; v_gene: TRBV4-3; CDR3nt: TGCGCCAGCAGCCAAGAAGACGGGATGGGGTCCTACAATGAGCAGTTCTTC; CDR3aa: CASSQEDGMGSYNEQFF
len: 14; j_gene: TRBJ1-1; d_gene: TRBD1; abundance: .; v_gene: TRBV12-3/TRBV12-4; CDR3nt: TGTGCCAGCAGTTCCCCCGGGACAGGGAGGGAAGCTTTCTTT; CDR3aa: CASSSPGTGREAFF
len: 14; j_gene: TRBJ2-5; d_gene: .; abundance: .; v_gene: TRBV28; CDR3nt: TGTGCCAGCAGCCCGACCGGGACGAAAGAGACCCAGTACTTC; CDR3aa: CASSPTGTKETQYF
len: 14; j_gene: TRBJ2-7; d_gene: TRBD1; abundance: .; v_gene: TRBV4-1; CDR3nt: TGCGCCAGCAGCCACACAGGGGTCTCCTACGAGCAGTACTTC; CDR3aa: CASSHTGVSYEQYF
len: 12; j_gene: TRBJ1-1; d_gene: .; abundance: many; v_gene: TRBV20-1; CDR3nt: TGCAGTGCTGGGCGTAGAAACACTGAAGCTTTCTTT; CDR3aa: CSAGRRNTEAFF
len: 11; j_gene: TRBJ1-1; d_gene: .; abundance: few; v_gene: TRBV11-2; CDR3nt: TGTGCCAGCAGCTTTGAAACTGAAGCTTTCTTT; CDR3aa: CASSFETEAFF
len: 19; j_gene: TRBJ2-6; d_gene: TRBD2; abundance: few; v_gene: TRBV11-1; CDR3nt: TGTGCCAGCAGCCGTCGGGTAGCGGGGGACTTCTCTGGGGCCAACGTCCTGACTTTC; CDR3aa: CASSRRVAGDFSGANVLTF
len: 15; j_gene: TRBJ1-2; d_gene: .; abundance: few; v_gene: TRBV15; CDR3nt: TGTGCCACCAGCAGCGGGAGGGGCTATGGCTATGGCTACACCTTC; CDR3aa: CATSSGRGYGYGYTF
len: 14; j_gene: TRBJ1-2; d_gene: .; abundance: few; v_gene: TRBV10-2; CDR3nt: TGCGCCAGCAGGGCTACAACGAATAACTATGGCTACACCTTC; CDR3aa: CASRATTNNYGYTF
len: 16; j_gene: TRBJ2-5; d_gene: TRBD2; abundance: once; v_gene: TRBV5-1; CDR3nt: TGCGCCAGCAGCTTCGGGCCCAGCGGGAGTGGAGAGACCCAGTACTTC; CDR3aa: CASSFGPSGSGETQYF
len: 14; j_gene: TRBJ2-7; d_gene: .; abundance: few; v_gene: TRBV5-1; CDR3nt: TGCGCCAGCAGTTACGGAACCGTGGGACGCGAGCAGTACTTC; CDR3aa: CASSYGTVGREQYF
len: 14; j_gene: TRBJ2-7; d_gene: .; abundance: .; v_gene: TRBV7-2; CDR3nt: TGTGCCAGCAGCCGAATGGCCACTAGTGACGAGCAGTACTTC; CDR3aa: CASSRMATSDEQYF
len: 16; j_gene: TRBJ2-3; d_gene: TRBD2; abundance: many; v_gene: TRBV15; CDR3nt: TGTGCCACCAGCAGAGATTTACTAGCGGCCGGGGATACGCAGTATTTT; CDR3aa: CATSRDLLAAGDTQYF
len: 14; j_gene: TRBJ1-2; d_gene: .; abundance: few; v_gene: TRBV7-2; CDR3nt: TGTGCCAGCGGTGGACAGCTTTCTAACTATGGCTACACCTTC; CDR3aa: CASGGQLSNYGYTF
len: 14; j_gene: TRBJ2-2; d_gene: TRBD2; abundance: .; v_gene: TRBV20-1; CDR3nt: TGCAGTGCTAGGGGACTAGCGGCTACCGGGGAGCTGTTTTTT; CDR3aa: CSARGLAATGELFF
len: 17; j_gene: TRBJ2-1; d_gene: .; abundance: few; v_gene: TRBV7-2; CDR3nt: TGTGCCAGCAGCCACGGGTCCCCTAGCGTCTCCTACAATGAGCAGTTCTTC; CDR3aa: CASSHGSPSVSYNEQFF
len: 14; j_gene: TRBJ2-5; d_gene: TRBD1; abundance: few; v_gene: TRBV15; CDR3nt: TGTGCCACCAGAGGGGACAGGGTCCAAGAGACCCAGTACTTC; CDR3aa: CATRGDRVQETQYF
len: 14; j_gene: TRBJ1-1; d_gene: TRBD1; abundance: many; v_gene: TRBV12-3/TRBV12-4; CDR3nt: TGTGCCAGCAGTTTACAGGGGGCGCGCACTGAAGCTTTCTTT; CDR3aa: CASSLQGARTEAFF
len: 18; j_gene: TRBJ2-7; d_gene: TRBD2; abundance: .; v_gene: TRBV5-6; CDR3nt: TGTGCCAGCAGCTTACCGGGACTAGCGGGGGGTCCGACTGACGAGCAGTACTTC; CDR3aa: CASSLPGLAGGPTDEQYF
len: 17; j_gene: TRBJ2-1; d_gene: TRBD2; abundance: .; v_gene: TRBV12-3/TRBV12-4; CDR3nt: TGTGCCAGCAGTCCGGGGACTAGCGGGGCAAACTACAATGAGCAGTTCTTC; CDR3aa: CASSPGTSGANYNEQFF
len: 16; j_gene: TRBJ2-7; d_gene: TRBD2; abundance: .; v_gene: TRBV30; CDR3nt: TGTGCCTGGAGCGGGGGACTAGCGTTTTTCTCCTACGAGCAGTACTTC; CDR3aa: CAWSGGLAFFSYEQYF
len: 13; j_gene: TRBJ1-6; d_gene: .; abundance: few; v_gene: TRBV5-1; CDR3nt: TGCGCCAGCAGCTTTACGGGGGATTCACCCCTCCACTTT; CDR3aa: CASSFTGDSPLHF
len: 12; j_gene: TRBJ2-1; d_gene: .; abundance: few; v_gene: TRBV18; CDR3nt: TGTGCCAGCTCACCACGCCAGCCTGAGCAGTTCTTC; CDR3aa: CASSPRQPEQFF
len: 16; j_gene: TRBJ2-1; d_gene: TRBD2; abundance: .; v_gene: TRBV5-6; CDR3nt: TGTGCCAGCAGCTACCGGGGTAGCGGGTTATTCGATGAGCAGTTCTTC; CDR3aa: CASSYRGSGLFDEQFF
len: 13; j_gene: TRBJ2-7; d_gene: .; abundance: .; v_gene: TRBV20-1; CDR3nt: TGCAGTGCTCCGGGACCGATCTTCCTCGAGCAGTACTTC; CDR3aa: CSAPGPIFLEQYF
len: 15; j_gene: TRBJ1-2; d_gene: .; abundance: .; v_gene: TRBV27; CDR3nt: TGTGCCAGCAGTTTATCTCTCCGGGACAAAGGGGGCTACACCTTC; CDR3aa: CASSLSLRDKGGYTF
len: 18; j_gene: TRBJ2-1; d_gene: .; abundance: .; v_gene: TRBV9; CDR3nt: TGTGCCAGCAGCGTAGACCCTCAGACTACCTTCTCCTACAATGAGCAGTTCTTC; CDR3aa: CASSVDPQTTFSYNEQFF
len: 13; j_gene: TRBJ2-7; d_gene: .; abundance: few; v_gene: TRBV29-1; CDR3nt: TGCAGCGCTGTACAGGGGAGGGGCTACGAGCAGTACTTC; CDR3aa: CSAVQGRGYEQYF
len: 16; j_gene: TRBJ2-1; d_gene: .; abundance: few; v_gene: TRBV28; CDR3nt: TGTGCCAGCAGCCGACTAGGGGAGGTCTCCTACAATGAGCAGTTCTTC; CDR3aa: CASSRLGEVSYNEQFF
len: 13; j_gene: TRBJ1-2; d_gene: .; abundance: .; v_gene: TRBV7-2; CDR3nt: TGTGCCAGCAGCTTACTAGGAGAGGGGGGCTACACCTTC; CDR3aa: CASSLLGEGGYTF
len: 15; j_gene: TRBJ1-6; d_gene: .; abundance: few; v_gene: TRBV4-1; CDR3nt: TGCGCCAGCAGCCAAGACCGGGTCAACGGTTCACCCCTCCACTTT; CDR3aa: CASSQDRVNGSPLHF
len: 16; j_gene: TRBJ1-2; d_gene: TRBD1; abundance: .; v_gene: TRBV28; CDR3nt: TGTGCCAGCAGTGGGCCGGGGACAGAAGGCTTCTATGGCTACACCTTC; CDR3aa: CASSGPGTEGFYGYTF
len: 13; j_gene: TRBJ2-3; d_gene: .; abundance: few; v_gene: TRBV30; CDR3nt: TGTGCCTGGAGTGTCTTGGACACAGATACGCAGTATTTT; CDR3aa: CAWSVLDTDTQYF
len: 14; j_gene: TRBJ2-1; d_gene: TRBD2; abundance: .; v_gene: TRBV4-2; CDR3nt: TGTGCCAGTACGCTAGCGGATTCCTACAATGAGCAGTTCTTC; CDR3aa: CASTLADSYNEQFF
len: 14; j_gene: TRBJ2-1; d_gene: .; abundance: .; v_gene: TRBV20-1; CDR3nt: TGCAGTGCTAGAGATTCCGGGATTAACAATGAGCAGTTCTTC; CDR3aa: CSARDSGINNEQFF
len: 19; j_gene: TRBJ1-5; d_gene: TRBD1; abundance: .; v_gene: TRBV6-2/TRBV6-3; CDR3nt: TGTGCCAGCAGTTACTCGCCGGACAGGGGGCCGTATAGCAATCAGCCCCAGCATTTT; CDR3aa: CASSYSPDRGPYSNQPQHF
len: 16; j_gene: TRBJ2-1; d_gene: .; abundance: .; v_gene: TRBV9; CDR3nt: TGTGCCAGCAGCGTAGGGGGTGGCGGGAAAATAAATGAGCAGTTCTTC; CDR3aa: CASSVGGGGKINEQFF
len: 13; j_gene: TRBJ2-1; d_gene: .; abundance: .; v_gene: TRBV6-2/TRBV6-3; CDR3nt: TGTGCCAGCATGGGGCTAGAGGACAATGAGCAGTTCTTC; CDR3aa: CASMGLEDNEQFF
len: 15; j_gene: TRBJ1-1; d_gene: .; abundance: .; v_gene: TRBV12-3/TRBV12-4; CDR3nt: TGTGCCAGCAGGCCAGGGGTTCCGGGGAACACTGAAGCTTTCTTT; CDR3aa: CASRPGVPGNTEAFF
len: 15; j_gene: TRBJ1-6; d_gene: .; abundance: .; v_gene: TRBV6-5; CDR3nt: TGTGCCAGCAGTTACTCGTGGACAGATAATTCACCCCTCCACTTT; CDR3aa: CASSYSWTDNSPLHF
len: 15; j_gene: TRBJ2-7; d_gene: .; abundance: .; v_gene: TRBV5-1; CDR3nt: TGCGCCAGCACCGTGGACAGCATGGCCTCCTACGAGCAGTACTTC; CDR3aa: CASTVDSMASYEQYF
len: 14; j_gene: TRBJ2-5; d_gene: .; abundance: .; v_gene: TRBV28; CDR3nt: TGTGCCAGCACCCCCTACAGGGTTCAAGAGACCCAGTACTTC; CDR3aa: CASTPYRVQETQYF
len: 12; j_gene: TRBJ2-7; d_gene: .; abundance: many; v_gene: TRBV12-3/TRBV12-4; CDR3nt: TGTGCCAGCAGTTTAGCAGGGCAGGAGCAGTACTTC; CDR3aa: CASSLAGQEQYF
len: 15; j_gene: TRBJ2-2; d_gene: .; abundance: .; v_gene: TRBV12-3/TRBV12-4; CDR3nt: TGTGCCAGCAGTCCCCGTAGAAGTAACACCGGGGAGCTGTTTTTT; CDR3aa: CASSPRRSNTGELFF
len: 14; j_gene: TRBJ2-7; d_gene: .; abundance: few; v_gene: TRBV7-2; CDR3nt: TGTGCCAGCAGCTTAGGGCGAGTTGGAGGGGGGCAGTACTTC; CDR3aa: CASSLGRVGGGQYF
len: 12; j_gene: TRBJ2-5; d_gene: .; abundance: .; v_gene: TRBV5-6; CDR3nt: TGTGCCAGCAGCTTGGGTGTCGGGACCCAGTACTTC; CDR3aa: CASSLGVGTQYF
len: 14; j_gene: TRBJ2-5; d_gene: .; abundance: .; v_gene: TRBV5-8; CDR3nt: TGTGCCAGCAGCTTGGTAGGCCGCGAAGAGACCCAGTACTTC; CDR3aa: CASSLVGREETQYF